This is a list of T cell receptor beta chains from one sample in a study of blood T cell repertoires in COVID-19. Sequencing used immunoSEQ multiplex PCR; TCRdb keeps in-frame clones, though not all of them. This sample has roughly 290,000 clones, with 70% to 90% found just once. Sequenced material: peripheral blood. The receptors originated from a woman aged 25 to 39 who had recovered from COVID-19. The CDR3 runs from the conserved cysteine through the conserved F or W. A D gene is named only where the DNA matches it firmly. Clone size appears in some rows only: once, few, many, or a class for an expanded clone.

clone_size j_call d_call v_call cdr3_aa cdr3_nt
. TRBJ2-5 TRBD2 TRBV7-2 CASSLVPSGWGETQYF TGTGCCAGCAGCTTAGTGCCTAGCGGGTGGGGAGAGACCCAGTACTTC
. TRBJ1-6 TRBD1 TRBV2 CASSQGDSPLHF TGTGCCAGCAGTCAGGGGGATTCACCCCTCCACTTT
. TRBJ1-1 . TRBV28 CASSFESTGGTEAFF TGTGCCAGCAGTTTTGAAAGTACGGGGGGCACTGAAGCTTTCTTT
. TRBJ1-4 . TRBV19 CASTILGPGGTNEKLFF TGTGCCAGTACCATCCTGGGGCCAGGTGGAACTAATGAAAAACTGTTTTTT
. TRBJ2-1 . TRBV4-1 CASSQVPGTYNEQFF TGCGCCAGCAGCCAAGTTCCGGGGACCTACAATGAGCAGTTCTTC
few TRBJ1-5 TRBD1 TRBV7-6 CASSSTGAGQPQHF TGTGCCAGCAGCTCCACAGGGGCAGGGCAGCCCCAGCATTTT
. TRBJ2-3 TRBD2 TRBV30 CAWSRSSGRSTDTQYF TGTGCCTGGAGTAGGTCTAGCGGAAGGAGCACAGATACGCAGTATTTT
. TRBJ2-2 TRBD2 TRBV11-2 CASSPRGGGGVNTGELFF TGTGCCAGCAGCCCTCGGGGTGGCGGGGGGGTAAACACCGGGGAGCTGTTTTTT
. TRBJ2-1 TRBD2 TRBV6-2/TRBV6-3 CASSSRTSGTYNEQFF TGTGCCAGCAGTTCCCGGACTAGCGGGACTTACAATGAGCAGTTCTTC
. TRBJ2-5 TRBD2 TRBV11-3 CASSLGYGGSTEETQYF TGTGCCAGCAGCTTAGGGTACGGGGGGTCAACGGAAGAGACCCAGTACTTC
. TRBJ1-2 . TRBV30 CAWIRGGASGYTF TGTGCCTGGATCCGAGGAGGGGCGAGTGGCTACACCTTC
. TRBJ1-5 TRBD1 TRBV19 CASSIIPGGGQPQHF TGTGCCAGTAGTATAATCCCAGGGGGCGGTCAGCCCCAGCATTTT
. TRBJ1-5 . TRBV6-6 CASTYSGGRVGQPQHF TGTGCCAGCACTTACTCCGGGGGTAGGGTCGGTCAGCCCCAGCATTTT
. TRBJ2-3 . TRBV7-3 CASSPNRGPDTQYF TGTGCCAGCAGCCCCAACCGGGGTCCAGATACGCAGTATTTT
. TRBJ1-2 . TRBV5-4 CASSLPDRFGYTF TGTGCCAGCAGCTTACCTGACAGGTTCGGCTACACCTTC
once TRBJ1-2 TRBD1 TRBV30 CAWSGGTVHGESYGYTF TGTGCCTGGAGTGGAGGGACAGTGCATGGGGAATCGTATGGCTACACCTTC
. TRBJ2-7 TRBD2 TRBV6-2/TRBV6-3 CASSPRAGLRVEQYF TGTGCCAGCAGTCCCCGAGCGGGGTTAAGGGTCGAGCAGTACTTC
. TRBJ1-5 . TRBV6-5 CASTRGGNDQPQHF TGTGCCAGCACCCGCGGAGGGAACGATCAGCCCCAGCATTTT
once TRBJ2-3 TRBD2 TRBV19 CARKTSGGARTDTQYF TGTGCCAGAAAGACTAGCGGGGGGGCGAGAACAGATACGCAGTATTTT
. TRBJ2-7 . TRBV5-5 CASSTNRDSPYEQYF TGTGCCAGCAGCACGAATCGGGACTCCCCCTACGAGCAGTACTTC
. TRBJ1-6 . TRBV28 CASSKQGRSPLHF TGTGCCAGCAGTAAACAGGGTCGTTCACCCCTCCACTTT
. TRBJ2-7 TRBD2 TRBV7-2 CASSWDGGGYEQYF TGTGCCAGCAGTTGGGATGGGGGGGGTTACGAGCAGTACTTC
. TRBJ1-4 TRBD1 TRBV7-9 CASSGDSKEKLFF TGTGCCAGCAGCGGGGACAGTAAGGAAAAACTGTTTTTT
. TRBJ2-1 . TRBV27 CASRTGWGYNEQFF TGTGCCAGCAGAACAGGGTGGGGATACAATGAGCAGTTCTTC
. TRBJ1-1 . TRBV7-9 CASSPQDVTEAFF TGTGCCAGCAGCCCGCAGGATGTGACAGAAGCTTTCTTT
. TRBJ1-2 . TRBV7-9 CATGGVYGYTF TGTGCCACTGGGGGGGTCTATGGCTACACCTTC
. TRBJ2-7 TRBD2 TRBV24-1 CATSAAGGEQYF TGTGCCACCAGTGCGGCGGGAGGCGAGCAGTACTTC
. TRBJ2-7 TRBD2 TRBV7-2 CASSPRSGLAGGQAYEQYF TGTGCCAGCAGCCCGCGCTCGGGACTAGCGGGAGGACAAGCCTACGAGCAGTACTTC
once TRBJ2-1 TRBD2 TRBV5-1 CASSQLAGGNRGNEQFF TGCGCCAGCAGCCAGTTAGCGGGGGGGAATAGAGGCAATGAGCAGTTCTTC
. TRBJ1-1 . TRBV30 CAWIISGGGHFNTEAFF TGTGCCTGGATTATCTCCGGCGGGGGGCATTTTAACACTGAAGCTTTCTTT
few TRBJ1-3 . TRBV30 CAWKGGIRNTIYF TGTGCCTGGAAAGGGGGAATTAGAAACACCATATATTTT
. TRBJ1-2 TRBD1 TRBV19 CASSIVPPGQGGGYTF TGTGCCAGTAGTATAGTTCCCCCGGGACAGGGAGGTGGCTACACCTTC
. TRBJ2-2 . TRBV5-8 CASSFRNTGELFF TGTGCCAGCAGCTTCAGGAACACCGGGGAGCTGTTTTTT
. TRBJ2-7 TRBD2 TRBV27 CASSPRLAGGLPTYEQYF TGTGCCAGCAGTCCCCGACTAGCGGGGGGTCTTCCGACCTACGAGCAGTACTTC
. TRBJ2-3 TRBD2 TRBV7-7 CASSSGLAGEADTQYF TGTGCTAGCAGCTCCGGACTAGCGGGAGAAGCAGATACGCAGTATTTT
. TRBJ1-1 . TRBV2 CASKRQEENTEAFF TGTGCCAGCAAAAGACAGGAAGAAAACACTGAAGCTTTCTTT
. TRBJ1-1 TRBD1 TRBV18 CASSPWDRVEAFF TGTGCCAGCTCACCGTGGGACAGGGTTGAAGCTTTCTTT
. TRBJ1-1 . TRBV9 CASSVRVTVSSEAFF TGTGCCAGCAGCGTACGCGTCACCGTTAGCTCTGAAGCTTTCTTT
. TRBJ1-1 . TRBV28 CASINGVEAFF TGTGCCAGCATCAACGGGGTTGAAGCTTTCTTT
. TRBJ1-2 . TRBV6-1 CASSDQGGYTF TGTGCCAGCAGTGACCAGGGAGGCTACACCTTC
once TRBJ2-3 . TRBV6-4 CASSDRGDSTDTQYF TGTGCCAGCAGTGATCGCGGGGATAGCACAGATACGCAGTATTTT
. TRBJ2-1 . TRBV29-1 CSGQGYSYNEQFF TGCAGCGGTCAGGGGTACTCCTACAATGAGCAGTTCTTC
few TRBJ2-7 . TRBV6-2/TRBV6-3 CASSYGGYSYEQYF TGTGCCAGCAGTTACGGGGGGTACTCCTACGAGCAGTACTTC
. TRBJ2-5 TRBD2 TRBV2 CASSDMTSGGVGETQYF TGTGCCAGCAGTGACATGACTAGCGGGGGGGTCGGGGAGACCCAGTACTTC
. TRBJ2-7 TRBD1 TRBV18 CASSPGGQDYEQYF TGTGCCAGCTCACCAGGGGGACAGGACTACGAGCAGTACTTC
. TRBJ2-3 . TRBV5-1 CASSRGTNTDTQYF TGCGCCAGCTCACGGGGGACCAACACAGATACGCAGTATTTT
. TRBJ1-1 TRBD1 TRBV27 CASSLYRGAEAFF TGTGCCAGCAGTTTGTACAGGGGGGCTGAAGCTTTCTTT
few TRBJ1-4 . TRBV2 CASSNRGTGEKLFF TGTGCCAGCAGTAATAGGGGGACGGGTGAAAAACTGTTTTTT
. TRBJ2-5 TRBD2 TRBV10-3 CAISERGESIDF TGTGCCATCAGTGAGCGGGGGGAATCGATAGACTTC
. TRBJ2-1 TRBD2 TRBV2 CASSVRLAGVVDEQFF TGTGCCAGCAGCGTCCGACTAGCGGGAGTGGTCGATGAGCAGTTCTTC
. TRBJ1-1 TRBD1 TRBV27 CASSLNRGRSTEAFF TGTGCCAGCAGTTTGAACAGGGGTAGGAGCACTGAAGCTTTCTTT
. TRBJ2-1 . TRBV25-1 CASSPYGAEQFF TGTGCCAGCAGTCCTTATGGGGCAGAGCAGTTCTTC
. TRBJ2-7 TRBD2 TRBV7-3 CASSLMPSGRHEQYF TGTGCCAGCAGCTTAATGCCTAGCGGGAGGCACGAGCAGTACTTC
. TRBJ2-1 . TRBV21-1 CASSKKGGQGPHNEQFF TGTGCCAGCAGCAAAAAAGGGGGACAGGGTCCCCACAATGAGCAGTTCTTC
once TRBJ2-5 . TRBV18 CASSGYGASVKETQYF TGTGCCAGCTCAGGCTACGGGGCTAGCGTTAAAGAGACCCAGTACTTC